This is a list of T cell receptor beta chains from one sample in a study of identical twins. Via MiXCR, TCRdb re-called the 5' RACE reads, giving one row per CDR3 protein. The data contain some 500,000 distinct CDR3 sequences, approximately 10% of them singletons. These same records also appear under a second study, on yellow fever vaccine responses in identical twins.

Sequenced material: PBMCs. The receptors were sampled from a woman between 18 and 29 years old in good health. Both conserved end residues are trimmed from each CDR3. Fields, in order: V gene, J gene, CDR3 protein.

TRBV12-3/TRBV12-4,TRBJ1-5,ASSLTGAPNQPQH
TRBV6-1,TRBJ2-5,ASSPIRGAFQETQY
TRBV4-3,TRBJ2-2,ASSQASGVDTGELF
TRBV6-2/TRBV6-3,TRBJ2-1,ASGRTSGSGEQF
TRBV19,TRBJ2-7,ASSIFKGPYEQY
TRBV15,TRBJ2-5,ATSNAVSSGVGETQY
TRBV20-1,TRBJ2-1,SASIGINRNEQF
TRBV28,TRBJ1-5,ASSLGGDGQPQH
TRBV27,TRBJ2-7,ASSPNTGTGVHEQY
TRBV7-8,TRBJ1-2,ASSVRDIVDGYT
TRBV7-9,TRBJ2-1,ASSLGGLAAYNEQF
TRBV12-3/TRBV12-4,TRBJ2-1,ASSFGGANEQF
TRBV12-3/TRBV12-4,TRBJ2-1,ASSSGTCNEQF
TRBV5-1,TRBJ2-7,ASRGYYEQY
TRBV7-2,TRBJ2-1,ASSLGLTAGGYNEQF
TRBV12-3/TRBV12-4,TRBJ1-5,ASSFVGANQPQH
TRBV27,TRBJ2-3,ASTNSGSYTDTQY
TRBV7-8,TRBJ2-3,ASSGDRLLGDTQY
TRBV12-3/TRBV12-4,TRBJ2-5,ASRTSQETQY
TRBV27,TRBJ2-1,ATALGKPSYNEQF
TRBV24-1,TRBJ2-1,ATSDSGTGYNEQF
TRBV12-3/TRBV12-4,TRBJ2-2,ASSFKANTGELF
TRBV5-1,TRBJ2-5,ASSRIGTNQETQY
TRBV6-5,TRBJ2-7,ASSYGLAGYEQY
TRBV29-1,TRBJ2-7,SVEDLDRGVAEQY
TRBV12-5,TRBJ2-5,ASGSGGMETQY
TRBV6-4,TRBJ2-1,ASRPTSASYNEQF
TRBV23-1,TRBJ1-1,ASSQSDQLRTEAF
TRBV4-3,TRBJ2-2,ASSQDPRLAIGELF
TRBV11-2,TRBJ2-6,ASSTGQAPGGANVLT
TRBV10-3,TRBJ2-1,AISEIRTSGRKGNEQF
TRBV3-1,TRBJ2-1,ASSQSGADKEYNEQF
TRBV20-1,TRBJ1-2,SASARDSLSYGYT
TRBV6-2/TRBV6-3,TRBJ1-5,ASSYVIGGGSNQPQH
TRBV2,TRBJ2-1,ASSGLAGGYNEQF
TRBV9,TRBJ2-2,ASSVGTGVTGELF
TRBV5-1,TRBJ1-4,ASSFTGTANEKLF
TRBV30,TRBJ2-2,AWSVGPSQGELF
TRBV14,TRBJ2-1,ASSHGAGSSYNEQF
TRBV20-1,TRBJ1-4,SARSLNTNEKLF
TRBV6-5,TRBJ2-5,ASSYKLMGVETQY
TRBV20-1,TRBJ2-2,SGANTGELF
TRBV7-3,TRBJ1-2,ASSLTGVGDGYT
TRBV7-2,TRBJ2-7,ASTETDSYEQY
TRBV5-1,TRBJ2-3,ASSTWTSGDTDTQY
TRBV29-1,TRBJ2-7,SVEDRGRNSYEQY
TRBV11-2,TRBJ2-3,ASSLTPPPGHSTDTQY
TRBV2,TRBJ2-1,ASRRRGGDEQF
TRBV10-3,TRBJ2-1,AIRPTSGRPYNEQF
TRBV6-2/TRBV6-3,TRBJ2-7,ASSRTGISYEQY
TRBV20-1,TRBJ2-1,SASSGSSYNEQF
TRBV6-6,TRBJ2-5,ATGEGETQY
TRBV10-2,TRBJ2-7,ASSDGTGGFYEQY
TRBV4-2,TRBJ2-3,ASSRGTSGFINTQY
TRBV29-1,TRBJ2-2,SVAGIDTGELF
TRBV7-9,TRBJ2-3,ASSLAGTGTDTQY
TRBV20-1,TRBJ2-5,SAVRTSGRGETQY
TRBV4-3,TRBJ2-1,ASKIFGTSPNEQF